This record concerns one T cell receptor (beta chain) sequence. The antigen this receptor binds is unknown. No base qualities exist here, and no much larger clone lies one base off it. The data originate from a study of PD-L1 blockade in urothelial cancer (dated by TCRdb to about 2017). About the study as a whole: Every patient began therapy in 2014 and was given atezolizumab 1,200 mg intravenously every 3 weeks. Pretreatment tumor samples, along with matched peripheral blood collected serially before and after atezolizumab treatment, underwent TCR sequencing. Durable clinical benefit was defined as progression-free survival longer than 6 months, and TCR features were also tested against progression-free and overall survival. Blood samples were analyzed 3 weeks after the start of treatment (second dose) and 6 weeks after the start of treatment. Under ten patients achieved durable clinical benefit and roughly 20 did not. An exploratory multi-omic analysis was conducted of the somatic, immune and clinical correlates of response to PD-L1 blockade with atezolizumab in urothelial cancer. Whole exome sequencing and RNA sequencing of pretreatment tumors were performed alongside TCR sequencing in the same patients. Under 30 patients had pretreatment blood TCR-seq, 24 had at least one posttreatment blood collection, and 24 had tumor TCR-seq. An ECOG performance status of 0 or 1 was recorded for the patients, and 0 to 3 prior chemotherapy regimens had been received by the patients. About nine tenths of the roughly 29 patients were males with bladder-origin urothelial cancer, and about 65% of the roughly 29 reported a prior smoking history. Blood samples gave median yields of about 140,000 T cells and 82,636 unique TCRs, along with a median clonality of about 0.084.

CDR1 and CDR2, looked up from the germline V gene, are MNHEY and SVGAGI. Reading from cysteine to phenylalanine, the CDR3 counts 13 amino acids. The retained sequence is limited to the CDR3, 39 bases, with the frame set at the first base. V is pared back by 6 bases and J by 4 bases, with 10 bases lying between the germline termini. The paper's findings and limits, for the study overall: Greater expansion of tumor-associated TCR clones in peripheral blood 3 weeks after the start of treatment was observed in patients with durable benefit (n ≈ 22, p = 0.022). Improved progression-free and overall survival was found to be associated with pretreatment peripheral blood TCR clonality below the median. Because the sample size was small (n ≈ 29) and many of the analyses were exploratory, the results are meant to be hypothesis-generating.

Each PCR received spiked-in synthetic TCR analog templates so that absolute template abundance could be estimated from read counts. The immunoSEQ assay used bias-controlled V and J gene primers to amplify TCRbeta CDR3 regions from genomic DNA. Sequencing of rearranged TCRbeta segments was done at approximately 20X coverage. Regarding the original processing steps: Clustering was used to correct sequencing errors, and CDR3s were annotated against IMGT to assign V, D and J genes. Only productive TCRbeta rearrangements were used in downstream analyses, excluding out-of-frame or stop-codon sequences. Clonality was computed as one minus Shannon entropy normalized by the log of the number of unique productive sequences. Clones differing between time points or between blood and tumor were identified by Fisher's exact test with Benjamini-Hochberg correction at adjusted p below 0.01. The table comes from immuneACCESS by way of TCRdb, which keeps in-frame sequences with V and J called. Part of the clones is missing from these tables; in studies checked, under half for an unresolved V gene and the rest for unknown reasons. The DNA gave D and trimming, while V, J and clone size come from that table. Within this sample are approximately 39,000 clones, with around four fifths of them counted one time only. In total, the top ten clones hold nearly 15% of the sample.

The time point label, as the study defines it: pretreatment peripheral blood. The cohort comprised 29 patients with locally advanced or metastatic urothelial carcinoma treated at Memorial Sloan Kettering on a trial protocol. Peripheral blood mononuclear cells were collected pretreatment and during treatment, with between 1 and 8 total time points per patient. The Qiagen DNeasy Blood extraction kit was used to purify genomic DNA from total PBMCs and tumor samples. Collected pretreatment and during treatment, PBMCs were isolated and stored as previously described. The clonotype was recovered from a man at least 80 years old with urothelial cancer. The chain employs TRBV6-5 and TRBJ1-3; TRBD1 is a possible D gene, resting on 6 matching bases. This material consisted of PBMCs, taken around atezolizumab (anti-PD-L1) treatment. The CDR3 protein: CASRAGVGNTIYF. The DNA is as follows: TGTGCCAGCAGGGCAGGGGTAGGAAACACCATATATTTT.